The 27 T cell receptor beta chains reported below all come from one sample, sequenced in a study of control samples from healthy donors and cancer patients. The assay was immunoSEQ multiplex PCR, and TCRdb's table has in-frame clones only and misses some. The data show around 130,000 clones, with 70% to 90% seen just once and roughly 3.1% held by the top ten. The sample taken for sequencing was blood. These receptors all come from a middle-aged man in good health.

CDR3 amino acids: CARSLLDRAFVRRWRGTITDTQYF. The CDR3 nucleotides read TGTGCCAGAAGCTTGCTAGACAGGGCCTTCGTTCGTCGATGGCGAGGAACTATCACAGATACGCAGTATTTT. The rearrangement uses TRBV5-3 and TRBJ2-3; TRBD1 matches at 7 bases. TRBV5-3 carries the ORF label, with uncertain function. J gave up 2 bases and V 1 base, and 31 bases lay outside the gene matches. The CDR3 extends over 24 amino acids.

This chain uses TRBV15 with TRBJ2-2, with D perhaps TRBD2 (7 bases). Trimming took off 3 bases at V and 1 base at J, with 15 bases between the two ends. This CDR3 region has 17 residues. In germline, CDR1 is LNHNV, CDR2 YYDKDF (reference sequence). The CDR3 DNA reads TGTGCCACCAGCAGCGGGGGCGGGGGCCGGAACACCGGGGAGCTGTTTTTT. Protein: CATSSGGGGRNTGELFF.

The V gene is TRBV2, the J gene TRBJ1-5; 8 bases match TRBD1. V was clipped by 3 bases and J by 7 bases; unmatched bases: 8. This CDR3 region has 15 residues. CDR1 and CDR2 (germline): SNHLY, FYNNEI. CDR3 DNA: TGTGCCAGCAGTGATATACAGGGGGAGAACCAGCCCCAGCATTTT. Translation gives CASSDIQGENQPQHF. Full variable domain (remainder filled in from reference TRBV2 and TRBJ1-5): EPEVTQTPSHQVTQMGQEVILRCVPISNHLYFYWYRQILGQKVEFLVSFYNNEISEKSEIFDDQFSVERPDGSNFTLKIRSTKLEDSAMYFCASSDIQGENQPQHFGDGTRLSIL.

CDR3 region: CASSAPRGAGGGNSPLHF. In nucleotides, the CDR3 is TGTGCCAGCAGCGCTCCTAGGGGGGCAGGGGGTGGGAATTCACCCCTCCACTTT. The chain recombines TRBV9 with TRBJ1-6; TRBD1 matches 7 bases. With 3 bases clipped from V and 7 bases from J, the junction kept 16 bases outside the gene matches. Germline V CDR1 and CDR2: SGDLS, YYNGEE. The CDR3 covers 18 residues.

The V and J genes are TRBV19 and TRBJ2-7, with 9 bases aligning to TRBD1. V was clipped by 7 bases and J by 3 bases; unmatched bases: 13. The CDR3 runs 16 residues. Germline V gives CDR1 LNHDA, CDR2 SQIVND (reference sequence). The CDR3 coding sequence is TGTGCCAGTACCGAAACCGGGACAGGGAACTTCTACGAGCAGTACTTC. Its translation is CASTETGTGNFYEQYF.

The V and J genes are TRBV4-1 and TRBJ2-1, with TRBD2 matching 11 bases. V lost 4 bases to trimming and J lost 5 bases; unmatched junction nucleotides: 4. The CDR3 has 15 amino acids. The V gene's germline CDR1 is MGHRA and CDR2 YSYEKL. The CDR3 here is CASSLLAGVNNEQFF. CDR3 DNA: TGCGCCAGCAGCCTACTAGCGGGGGTAAACAATGAGCAGTTCTTC.

The V and J genes are TRBV6-5 and TRBJ2-1; D is possibly TRBD1 or TRBD2 (6 bases each). Germline CDR1 is MNHEY and CDR2 is SVGAGI. The CDR3 consists of 15 residues. V gave up 6 bases and J gave up 7 bases, with 19 bases separating them. CDR3 DNA: TGTGCCAGCAGGAACAGGGAGGAGATGAGGAATGAGCAGTTCTTC. Translation: CASRNREEMRNEQFF.

The CDR3 sequence is CASSSRLAGGADTQYF. Written as DNA, the CDR3 is TGTGCCAGCAGCTCCAGACTAGCGGGGGGTGCAGATACGCAGTATTTT. The chain carries TRBV5-4 and TRBJ2-3, with 13 bases matching TRBD2. V lost 3 bases and J lost 4; bases outside the gene matches: 5. Germline V gene lookup returns CDR1 SGHNT and CDR2 YYREEE (reference sequence). The CDR3 sequence is 16 residues long.

This chain connects TRBV5-1 to TRBJ2-3, with 8 positions matching TRBD1. The CDR3 runs to 15 residues. Germline V lookup: CDR1 SGHRS, CDR2 YFSETQ. J gave up 2 bases and V 4 bases, and 6 bases lay outside the gene matches. CDR3 nucleotides: TGCGCCAGCAGCCCAGGACAGGGCTACACAGATACGCAGTATTTT. Translated: CASSPGQGYTDTQYF.

DNA of the CDR3: TGTGCCAGCAGCCCGGGTACTGGAAACACCATATATTTT. This gives the protein CASSPGTGNTIYF. This chain links TRBV9 with TRBJ1-3; D remains ambiguous. The germline V and J ends were trimmed by 4 bases and 2 bases, with 7 bases remaining between them. There are 13 residues in the CDR3. Germline V lookup: CDR1 SGDLS, CDR2 YYNGEE.

The chain is built from TRBV6-5 and TRBJ1-6, with D maybe TRBD1 (5 bases). V dropped 7 bases and J dropped 7 bases, with 14 bases sitting between them. The CDR3 is made up of 14 amino acids. The germline CDR1 and CDR2 sequences are MNHEY and SVGAGI. CDR3 sequence reads: CASILGTANSPLHF. The DNA of the CDR3 is TGTGCCAGCATACTAGGGACGGCAAATTCACCCCTCCACTTT.

J is TRBJ1-4 and V is TRBV30; no clear D gene. CDR3 length equals 13 residues. The V and J ends lost 2 bases and 8 bases respectively, with 12 bases between them. Germline V gives CDR1 GTSNPN, CDR2 SVGIG (reference sequence). The CDR3 nucleotides read TGTGCCTGGAGTTACCCCTTAGGGGAAAAACTGTTTTTT. It encodes CAWSYPLGEKLFF.

This chain connects TRBV7-9 to TRBJ2-2, with 7 bases that match TRBD1. This CDR3 contains 14 residues. The V gene's germline CDR1 is SEHNR and CDR2 FQNEAQ (reference sequence). V lost 8 bases, J lost 5 bases, and 8 bases stayed unmatched. CDR3: CASGQGVPTGELFF. The CDR3, as DNA: TGTGCCAGCGGGCAGGGGGTACCTACCGGGGAGCTGTTTTTT.

V is TRBV5-6 and J is TRBJ2-1; no clear D. Germline V gives CDR1 SGHDT, CDR2 YYEEEE. The length of the CDR3 is 13 residues. Trimming shortened V by 4 bases and J by 14 bases, and 19 bases separated the two germline ends. CDR3 protein: CASSLPRTPAKFF. The DNA for the CDR3 is TGTGCCAGCAGCCTACCTAGGACCCCGGCGAAGTTCTTC. The full variable domain, its missing parts supplied by reference TRBV5-6 and TRBJ2-1, is DAGVTQSPTHLIKTRGQQVTLRCSPKSGHDTVSWYQQALGQGPQFIFQYYEEEERQRGNFPDRFSGHQFPNYSSELNVNALLLGDSALYLCASSLPRTPAKFFGPGTRLTVL.

The V and J genes are TRBV14 and TRBJ1-2; D unclear. The germline CDR1 and CDR2 sequences are SGHDN and FVKESK. Trimming removed 0 bases at V and 8 bases at J, with 13 bases between. The CDR3 consists of 14 residues. In DNA, the CDR3 is TGTGCCAGCAGCCAAGATTTAGGGATGGGCGGCTACACCTTC. It is translated as CASSQDLGMGGYTF.

V is TRBV5-1 and J is TRBJ2-7; D not resolved. This CDR3 is 11 amino acids long. CDR1 is SGHRS and CDR2 is YFSETQ in the germline V gene. V was trimmed by 0 bases and J by 7 bases, leaving 5 bases between them. This CDR3 is CASSLVGEQYF. Here the CDR3 DNA reads TGCGCCAGCAGCTTGGTGGGTGAGCAGTACTTC. The full variable domain, completed using reference TRBV5-1 and TRBJ2-7, is KAGVTQTPRYLIKTRGQQVTLSCSPISGHRSVSWYQQTPGQGLQFLFEYFSETQRNKGNFPGRFSGRQFSNSRSEMNVSTLELGDSALYLCASSLVGEQYFGPGTRLTVT.

The chain joins TRBV2 to TRBJ2-2; D is perhaps TRBD2 (7 bases). Germline V gives CDR1 SNHLY, CDR2 FYNNEI. CDR3 length equals 17 residues. Between the trimmed V and J ends, which lost 3 bases and 4 bases, there was a span of 18 bases. The CDR3 protein is CASSDPGEGMSTGELFF. CDR3 nucleotide sequence: TGTGCCAGCAGTGACCCAGGGGAGGGCATGAGCACCGGGGAGCTGTTTTTT.

The chain couples TRBV3-1 (or the pseudogene TRBV3-2) to TRBJ2-7, with D maybe TRBD1 (5 bases). This CDR3 is 13 amino acids long. With 4 bases removed from V and 3 bases from J, the gap between germline ends came to 10 bases. Germline V gene data show CDR1 as LGHDT and CDR2 as YNNKEL (reference sequence). CDR3 nucleotides: TGTGCCAGCAGCCGGGCAGGGAACTACGAGCAGTACTTC. Protein product: CASSRAGNYEQYF.

The V call is TRBV6-5, the J call TRBJ1-4, with D possibly TRBD1 on 6 matching bases. Trimming shortened V by 0 bases and J by 7 bases, and 15 bases separated the two germline ends. The CDR3 sequence is 16 residues long. In germline, CDR1 is MNHEY, CDR2 SVGAGI. The CDR3 nucleotides are TGTGCCAGCAGTTACTCGAGAGGTGGAGGGGGTGAAAAACTGTTTTTT. Protein sequence: CASSYSRGGGGEKLFF.

The chain joins TRBV19 to TRBJ1-5; 8 bases line up with TRBD1. This CDR3 has 16 residues. Germline assignment: CDR1 LNHDA and CDR2 SQIVND (reference sequence). The ends lost 6 bases at V and 6 bases at J; junction bases unmatched: 13. This CDR3 is CASRDLTGAPTQPQHF. The CDR3 region has the DNA TGTGCCAGTAGAGATCTGACAGGGGCGCCGACTCAGCCCCAGCATTTT.

The chain couples TRBV28 to TRBJ1-5; TRBD1 might be the D (5 bases). The CDR3 length is 12 residues. Looked up from germline, CDR1 is MDHEN and CDR2 is SYDVKM. The V and J ends lost 3 bases and 10 bases respectively, with 10 bases between them. CDR3 loop: CASSLRTPPQHF. CDR3 sequence (DNA): TGTGCCAGCAGTTTGAGGACACCTCCCCAGCATTTT.

Only a few counts were recorded for this clone. The chain recombines TRBV5-1 with TRBJ1-4; possible D gene TRBD1, 5 bases. CDR3 length equals 14 residues. Germline CDR1 is SGHRS and CDR2 is YFSETQ. V was cut by 6 bases and J by 0 bases, with 9 bases left in between. CDR3 bases: TGCGCCAGCAAGGGAGGGGCAACTAATGAAAAACTGTTTTTT. Encoded protein: CASKGGATNEKLFF.

The chain is built from TRBV19 and TRBJ1-1; D is uncertain. With 9 bases removed from V and 1 base from J, the gap between germline ends came to 9 bases. Germline V gene lookup returns CDR1 LNHDA and CDR2 SQIVND (reference sequence). The CDR3 runs to 12 residues. The CDR3 DNA reads as TGTGCCAGCGGCCGCGGGAACACTGAAGCTTTCTTT. Protein sequence: CASGRGNTEAFF.

The CDR3 protein is CASSEGGTPRYGYTF. CDR3 sequence (DNA): TGTGCCAGCAGTGAGGGGGGCACCCCTCGGTATGGCTACACCTTC. The chain has TRBV6-1 and TRBJ1-2; tentatively, D is TRBD1 (6 bases). The CDR3 extends over 15 amino acids. Germline CDR1 is MNHNS and CDR2 is SASEGT. Trimming cost V 3 bases and J 5 bases, with 16 bases left between them.

The J gene is TRBJ2-7, the V gene TRBV5-1, with TRBD1 identical over 8 bases. Per the germline V gene, CDR1 is SGHRS and CDR2 is YFSETQ. There are 18 residues in the CDR3. V gave up 3 bases and J gave up 2 bases; unmatched junction bases: 16. The CDR3 region has the DNA TGCGCCAGCAGCTGGTCCGGGACAGGAACCGCAATCACCTACGAGCAGTACTTC. Amino acid sequence: CASSWSGTGTAITYEQYF.

V and J are TRBV30 and TRBJ2-2; D gene unclear. CDR3 length: 13 amino acids. With 0 bases removed from V and 6 bases from J, the gap between germline ends came to 8 bases. Germline values: CDR1 GTSNPN, CDR2 SVGIG (reference sequence). The DNA of the CDR3 is TGTGCCTGGAGTGTATACGGACCCGGGGAGCTGTTTTTT. Protein: CAWSVYGPGELFF.

This chain links TRBV6-1 with TRBJ2-4; D gene unclear. CDR3 length equals 14 residues. The V gene's germline CDR1 is MNHNS and CDR2 SASEGT. V was clipped by 3 bases and J by 2 bases, with 8 bases between them. CDR3 in amino acids: CASSEGGPKNIQYF. Here the CDR3 DNA reads TGTGCCAGCAGTGAGGGTGGACCCAAAAACATTCAGTACTTC.